These 26 T cell receptor beta chains originate from one sample sequenced in a study of blood T cells in healthy people across ages. It was with a sample-barcoded 5' primer and a J-beta primer mix that a second PCR of about 6 to 12 cycles was run. One entry per CDR3 protein results from TCRdb running MiXCR on the 5' RACE reads. The sample contains 1.2 million to 1.5 million distinct CDR3 sequences, approximately 59% of which appear only once. The specimen was blood. The receptors come from a man between 18 and 35 years old in good health.

Only one count was recorded for this clonotype. The rearrangement links TRBV20-1 to TRBJ1-1, with 9 bases lining up with TRBD1. CDR3 length: 14 residues. Per the germline V gene, CDR1 is DFQATT and CDR2 is SNEGSKA (reference sequence). V lost 0 bases, J lost 4 bases, and 3 bases stayed unmatched. CDR3 region: CSARDTGGVTEAFF. The CDR3 DNA reads TGCAGTGCTAGAGATACAGGGGGCGTCACTGAAGCTTTCTTT.

The chain links TRBV15 to TRBJ2-6; D gene ambiguous. The germline V gene has CDR1 LNHNV and CDR2 YYDKDF (reference sequence). CDR3 length equals 15 residues. With 5 bases removed from V and 0 bases from J, the gap between germline ends came to 8 bases. The CDR3 reads CATSGFRSGANVLTF. The CDR3 coding sequence is TGTGCCACCAGCGGATTTCGCTCTGGGGCCAACGTCCTGACTTTC.

V usage is TRBV6-2 or TRBV6-3 and J usage is TRBJ1-2; perhaps TRBD1 as D (6 bases). CDR1 and CDR2 from the germline V gene are MNHEY and SVGEGT. Deletions cut 5 bases from V and 3 bases from J, with 13 bases between. The CDR3 totals 14 residues. The CDR3 nucleotides are TGTGCCAGCAGTCGGGGGCAGGAGGACTATGGCTACACCTTC. Its translation is CASSRGQEDYGYTF.

This clonotype was recorded a few times. This chain uses TRBV10-3 with TRBJ2-6; D could derive from TRBD1 or TRBD2 (5 bases each). Germline assignment: CDR1 ENHRY and CDR2 SYGVKD. Trimming took 2 bases from V and 1 from J, leaving 15 bases between them. The CDR3 extends over 18 amino acids. CDR3 loop: CAISEPGTDNSGANVLTF. The CDR3 coding sequence is TGTGCCATCAGTGAGCCCGGGACGGATAATTCTGGGGCCAACGTCCTGACTTTC.

This clonotype was detected once. The chain combines TRBV28 with TRBJ2-1; 10 positions agree with TRBD2. The CDR3 length is 17 residues. Looked up from germline, CDR1 is MDHEN and CDR2 is SYDVKM. V lost 2 bases, J lost 2 bases, and 6 bases stayed unmatched. CDR3 residues: CASSLVLSGGTYNEQFF. The DNA of the CDR3 is TGTGCCAGCAGTTTAGTTCTTAGCGGGGGGACCTACAATGAGCAGTTCTTC. The whole variable domain, filled in from reference TRBV28 and TRBJ2-1, reads DVKVTQSSRYLVKRTGEKVFLECVQDMDHENMFWYRQDPGLGLRLIYFSYDVKMKEKGDIPEGYSVSREKKERFSLILESASTNQTSMYLCASSLVLSGGTYNEQFFGPGTRLTVL.

This clonotype was counted once. V usage is TRBV6-1 and J usage is TRBJ2-3; the D call may be TRBD1 or TRBD2 (5 bases each). V shed 3 bases and J shed 4 bases, with 14 bases lying between them. This CDR3 has 15 residues. Germline CDR1 and CDR2: MNHNS and SASEGT. The DNA for the CDR3 is TGTGCCAGCAGTGAGTGGGCAGGGACGGCAGATACGCAGTATTTT. This encodes CASSEWAGTADTQYF.

The chain has TRBV20-1 and TRBJ2-3, with 7 bases fitting TRBD1. This CDR3 is built from 13 residues. Germline-derived CDR1 and CDR2 are DFQATT and SNEGSKA (reference sequence). V was clipped by 5 bases and J by 4 bases; unmatched bases: 6. CDR3 amino acids: CSAPDRVSDTQYF. The CDR3 nucleotides are TGCAGTGCTCCTGACAGGGTGTCAGATACGCAGTATTTT.

This chain connects TRBV7-9 to TRBJ2-4; no definite D call. CDR1 is SEHNR, CDR2 FQNEAQ, per germline (reference sequence). The length of the CDR3 is 14 residues. V lost 6 bases, J lost 5 bases, and 14 bases lay in between. In nucleotides, the CDR3 is TGTGCCAGCAGTTCAACCGGGCCTCAAAACATTCAGTACTTC. Residues: CASSSTGPQNIQYF.

The chain has TRBV20-1 and TRBJ2-1; 12 nucleotides align to TRBD2. The J segment lost 4 bases and the V segment lost 3 bases, leaving 7 bases of the junction unmatched. Germline CDR1 reads DFQATT; CDR2 reads SNEGSKA (reference sequence). The CDR3 loop spans 16 amino acids. In nucleotides, the CDR3 is TGCAGTGCTAGTCACAGGACTAGCGGGGTTTACAATGAGCAGTTCTTC. Protein: CSASHRTSGVYNEQFF.

The sample holds a few counts of this clonotype. The chain recombines TRBV29-1 with TRBJ1-1, with 8 bases lining up with TRBD1. CDR1 is SQVTM, CDR2 ANQGSEA, per germline. The V segment lost 0 bases and the J segment 5 bases; nucleotides outside the gene matches: 11. CDR3 length: 16 amino acids. The chain's CDR3 is CSVEETGQGEKTEAFF. DNA for the CDR3: TGCAGCGTTGAAGAAACAGGACAGGGTGAGAAGACTGAAGCTTTCTTT.

The chain uses TRBV7-8 and TRBJ1-5; no definite D call. The V gene's germline CDR1 is SGHVS and CDR2 FQNEAQ. Deletions cut 1 base from V and 0 bases from J, with 10 bases between. There are 16 residues in the CDR3. CDR3 region: CASSLGGDYSNQPQHF. In DNA, the CDR3 is TGTGCCAGCAGCTTAGGTGGAGACTATAGCAATCAGCCCCAGCATTTT.

On this clonotype itself: A single base separates this from a much larger clone, so it may be a read error. The chain combines TRBV3-1 with TRBJ1-1; D gene uncertain. Germline V gives CDR1 LGHDT, CDR2 YNNKEL (reference sequence). This CDR3 spans 12 amino acids. CDR3 in DNA: TGTGTCAGCAGCCAAGCGAACACTGAAGCTTTCTTT. Its translation: CVSSQANTEAFF.

This clonotype has only a few counts. The genes are TRBV6-4 and TRBJ1-2; 8 bases map to TRBD1. CDR1 and CDR2 (germline): MRHNA, SNTAGT. The V gene end was trimmed by 5 bases and the J gene end by 6 bases; junction bases not matched to a gene: 11. The CDR3 totals 15 residues. The CDR3 DNA sequence: TGTGCCAGCAGTCCCGGGGGACAGGCCAGTCATGGCTACACCTTC. It yields the protein CASSPGGQASHGYTF.

The J gene is TRBJ2-5, the V gene TRBV6-2 or TRBV6-3; D call uncertain. The CDR3 extends over 13 amino acids. Trimming took 5 bases from V and 1 from J, leaving 8 bases between them. Germline CDR1 reads MNHEY; CDR2 reads SVGEGT. CDR3 in DNA: TGTGCCAGCAGTCCGGCCTTCCAAGAGACCCAGTACTTC. It translates to CASSPAFQETQYF.

Remarks on this clonotype: A read error may produce the germline difference seen at one junction end. The chain links TRBV29-1 to TRBJ2-4; TRBD1 matches 7 bases. The CDR3 loop spans 13 amino acids. Germline V gene data show CDR1 as SQVTM and CDR2 as ANQGSEA. CDR3 DNA sequence: TGCGGCGTTGAACTCAGGGGGTGGAACATTCAGTACTTC. This translates into CGVELRGWNIQYF.

The chain combines TRBV6-5 with TRBJ1-1; D perhaps matches TRBD1 (6 bases). Germline V gene data show CDR1 as MNHEY and CDR2 as SVGAGI. V lost 6 bases and J lost 1, with 12 bases in between. The CDR3 runs to 14 residues. CDR3 bases: TGTGCCAGCAGAGGCGGACAGCAGAACACTGAAGCTTTCTTT. It specifies CASRGGQQNTEAFF.

The chain is built from TRBV4-1 and TRBJ2-7; 8 bases match TRBD1. The CDR3 length is 19 residues. Germline-derived CDR1 and CDR2 are MGHRA and YSYEKL. Unmatched junction bases numbered 16, after V lost 0 bases and J lost 3 bases. CDR3 amino acids: CASSQEPHYTRDRYYEQYF. The DNA of the CDR3 is TGCGCCAGCAGCCAAGAACCACACTATACCCGGGACAGGTACTACGAGCAGTACTTC.

This chain links TRBV28 with TRBJ2-3, with a weak D call TRBD2 (6 bases). The CDR3 totals 15 residues. Between the trimmed V and J ends, which lost 8 bases and 0 bases, there was a span of 15 bases. Germline V CDR1 and CDR2: MDHEN, SYDVKM. The CDR3 is CASGGVGASTDTQYF. In DNA, the CDR3 is TGTGCCAGCGGAGGGGTAGGGGCTAGCACAGATACGCAGTATTTT. Supplemented by reference TRBV28 and TRBJ2-3, the full variable domain reads DVKVTQSSRYLVKRTGEKVFLECVQDMDHENMFWYRQDPGLGLRLIYFSYDVKMKEKGDIPEGYSVSREKKERFSLILESASTNQTSMYLCASGGVGASTDTQYFGPGTRLTVL.

This chain uses TRBV4-1 with TRBJ1-4; TRBD1 might be the D (6 bases). The germline gives CDR1 MGHRA, CDR2 YSYEKL. The CDR3 totals 14 residues. The V gene lost 3 bases and the J gene lost 4 bases, with 9 bases spanning the gap. The CDR3 sequence: CASSHDRINEKLFF. CDR3 nucleotide sequence: TGCGCCAGCAGCCACGACAGGATTAATGAAAAACTGTTTTTT.

The gene calls are TRBV7-6 and TRBJ2-2, with 12 bases lining up with TRBD2. The CDR3 is 16 amino acids. After removal of 4 bases from V and 4 bases from J, the junction contained 4 bases not matched to a gene. Looked up from germline, CDR1 is SGHVS and CDR2 is FNYEAQ. The CDR3 region has the DNA TGTGCCAGCAGCTCCCAGACTAGCGGGGGCACCGGGGAGCTGTTTTTT. Its protein product is CASSSQTSGGTGELFF.

The CDR3 nucleotides are TGTGCCAGCAGTGCTAGGGTCGGGGACAATGAGCAGTTCTTC. Protein sequence: CASSARVGDNEQFF. The genes are TRBV2 and TRBJ2-1; tentative D call: TRBD2 (5 bases). The V gene's germline CDR1 is SNHLY and CDR2 FYNNEI. The CDR3 is made up of 14 amino acids. V lost 4 bases and J lost 5, with 12 bases in between.

The V and J genes are TRBV20-1 and TRBJ1-1; 10 nucleotides align to TRBD1. This CDR3 comprises 14 residues. From germline, CDR1 is DFQATT and CDR2 SNEGSKA (reference sequence). J gave up 12 bases and V 1 base, and 11 bases lay outside the gene matches. The CDR3 nucleotides are TGCAGTGCTAGAGGGGGACCGGGACAGGGGAAGCCTTTCTTT. Residues: CSARGGPGQGKPFF.

The chain's CDR3 is CASSYEGQGRNEQFF. The CDR3 DNA sequence: TGCGCCAGCAGCTATGAGGGACAGGGTCGCAATGAGCAGTTCTTC. This chain joins TRBV4-1 and TRBJ2-1; 9 bases align to TRBD1. Trimming at V came to 5 bases and at J to 6 bases, leaving 8 bases not matched to a gene. The CDR3 has 15 residues. Germline CDR1 reads MGHRA; CDR2 reads YSYEKL.

The chain carries TRBV11-2 and TRBJ2-1; 10 bases fit TRBD2. This CDR3 is 17 amino acids long. Germline V gene lookup returns CDR1 SGHAT and CDR2 FQNNGV. With 2 bases clipped from V and 9 bases from J, the junction kept 13 bases outside the gene matches. The CDR3 DNA sequence: TGTGCCAGCAGCTTAAGGCACGGACTAGCGGAGACTGGTGAGCAGTTCTTC. Amino acids: CASSLRHGLAETGEQFF.

This clonotype has just a few counts. The rearrangement links TRBV29-1 to TRBJ2-1; TRBD1 aligns across 7 bases. V dropped 7 bases and J dropped 2; count of bases not matched to a gene: 8. Germline CDR1 and CDR2: SQVTM and ANQGSEA. This CDR3 comprises 14 residues. CDR3 DNA: TGCAGCGCAACCAGACAGGGAACCTACAATGAGCAGTTCTTC. Amino acids: CSATRQGTYNEQFF.

The chain couples TRBV4-2 to TRBJ2-1; weak D call: TRBD2 (5 bases). V was trimmed by 1 base and J by 2 bases, leaving 12 bases between them. The CDR3 runs 16 residues. The germline CDR1 and CDR2 sequences are LGHNA and YNFKEQ. This chain's CDR3 is CASSQVALAPYNEQFF. DNA for the CDR3: TGTGCCAGCAGCCAAGTAGCGCTAGCACCCTACAATGAGCAGTTCTTC.